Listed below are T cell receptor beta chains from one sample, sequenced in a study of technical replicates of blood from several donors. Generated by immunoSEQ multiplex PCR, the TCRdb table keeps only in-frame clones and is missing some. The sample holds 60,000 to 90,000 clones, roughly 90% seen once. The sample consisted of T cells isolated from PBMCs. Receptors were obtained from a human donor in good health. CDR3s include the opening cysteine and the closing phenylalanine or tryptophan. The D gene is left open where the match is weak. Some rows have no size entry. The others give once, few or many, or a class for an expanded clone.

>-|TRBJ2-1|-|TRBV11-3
TGTGCCAGCAGCTTAGTGTCTCCCTACAATGAGCAGTTCTTC
CASSLVSPYNEQFF
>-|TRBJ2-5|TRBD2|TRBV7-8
TGTGCCAGCAGCCTGAAGGGGATCTTAGCGGGAGGGCCAGAGACCCAGTACTTC
CASSLKGILAGGPETQYF
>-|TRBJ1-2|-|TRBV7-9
TGTGCCAGCCTCAAACTGATTAACTATGGCTACACCTTC
CASLKLINYGYTF
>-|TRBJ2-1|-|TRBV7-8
TGTGCCAGCAGCACTGCCGGGATAGGCAATGAGCAGTTCTTC
CASSTAGIGNEQFF
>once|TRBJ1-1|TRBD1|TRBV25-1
TGTGCCAGCAGTGAGCAGGGGGCTAATGAAGCTTTCTTT
CASSEQGANEAFF
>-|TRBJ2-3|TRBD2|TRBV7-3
TGTGCCAGCAGCTTAAGACTAGCGGACACAGATACGCAGTATTTT
CASSLRLADTDTQYF
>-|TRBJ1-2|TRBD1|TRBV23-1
TGCGCCAGCAGCCCCTCAGGACAGGAAAGTGGCTACACCTTC
CASSPSGQESGYTF
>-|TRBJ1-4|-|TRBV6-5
TGTGCCAGCAGTTTACTGGGAGCAACTAATGAAAAACTGTTTTTT
CASSLLGATNEKLFF
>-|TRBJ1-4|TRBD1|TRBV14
TGTGCCAGCAGCCAAGGGACAGGGCCTAATGAAAAACTGTTTTTT
CASSQGTGPNEKLFF
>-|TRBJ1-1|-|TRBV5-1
TGCGCCAGCAGCTTTACAGGGATGGGGAGCACTGAAGCTTTCTTT
CASSFTGMGSTEAFF
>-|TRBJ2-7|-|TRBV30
TGTGCCTGGAGTCCACTCTACGAGCAGTACTTC
CAWSPLYEQYF
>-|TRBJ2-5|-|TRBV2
TGTGCCAGCAGTCAACAGGGTCAGACCCAGTACTTC
CASSQQGQTQYF
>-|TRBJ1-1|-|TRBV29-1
TGCAGCGTTGAGGCCCCTGAAGCTTTCTTT
CSVEAPEAFF
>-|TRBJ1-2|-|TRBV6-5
TGTGCCAGCAGTTACCAGGGTAGGAGTGGCTACACCTTC
CASSYQGRSGYTF
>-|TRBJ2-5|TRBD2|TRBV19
TGTGCCAGTAGTATTGGGTCCCTTGCTAGCGGGAGATTGGAGACCCAGTACTTC
CASSIGSLASGRLETQYF
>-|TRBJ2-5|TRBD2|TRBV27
TGTGCCAGCCGCAGGCTAGCGGGAGTAGGGGAGACCCAGTACTTC
CASRRLAGVGETQYF
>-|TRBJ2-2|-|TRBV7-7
TGTGCCAGCAGCTCTTCTAGCGATACGAACACCGGGGAGCTGTTTTTT
CASSSSSDTNTGELFF
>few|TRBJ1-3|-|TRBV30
TGTGCCTGGAGACGCGGGATCTCTGGAAACACCATATATTTT
CAWRRGISGNTIYF
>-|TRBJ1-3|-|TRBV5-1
TGCGCCAGCAGCAGGGCCGGGACGGGGGGCTCTGGAAACACCATATATTTT
CASSRAGTGGSGNTIYF
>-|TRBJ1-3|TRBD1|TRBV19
TGTGCCAGTAGTGTACAGGGGGCCCACTCTGGAAACACCATATATTTT
CASSVQGAHSGNTIYF
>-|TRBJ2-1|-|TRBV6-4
TGTGCCAGCAGTGAAAGGGGATACTACAATGAGCAGTTCTTC
CASSERGYYNEQFF
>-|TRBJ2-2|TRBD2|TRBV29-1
TGCAGCGGGGGAGGGAGTAGTACCGGGGAGCTGTTTTTT
CSGGGSSTGELFF
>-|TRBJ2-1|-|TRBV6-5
TGTGCCAGCAGCCGAACAGGGATTGGCGACAATGAGCAGTTCTTC
CASSRTGIGDNEQFF
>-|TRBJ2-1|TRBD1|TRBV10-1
TGCGCCAGCAGTGAGGGACAGGGGGCGTATGAGCAGTTCTTC
CASSEGQGAYEQFF
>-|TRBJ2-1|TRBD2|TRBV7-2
TGTGCCAGCAGCATGGATAGCGGGAGTTTTAAGCAGTTCTTC
CASSMDSGSFKQFF
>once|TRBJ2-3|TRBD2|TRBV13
TGTGCCAGCAGCTTAGAAACTAGCGGGATGGCAGATACGCAGTATTTT
CASSLETSGMADTQYF
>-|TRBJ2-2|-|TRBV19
TGTGCCAGTAGTATAGGAGGGCCTCTCGGTGGCACCGGGGAGCTGTTTTTT
CASSIGGPLGGTGELFF
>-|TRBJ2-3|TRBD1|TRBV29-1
TGCAGCGTGAGAGGACAGGCCAGTACGCAGTATTTT
CSVRGQASTQYF